These 26 T cell receptor beta chains share one sample of origin, sequenced in a study of cytomegalovirus exposure and HLA in healthy donors. Both 60 Vbeta primers and 13 Jbeta primers went into the PCR. Generated by immunoSEQ multiplex PCR, the TCRdb table keeps only in-frame clones and is missing some. The data show some 150,000 clones, 60% to 80% seen once. Sequenced: PBMCs. These receptors were taken from a man aged 30-40 years in good health and CMV-seropositive.

The sample holds one count of this clone. CDR3 loop: CASSLIGTPTGVEQYF. DNA of the CDR3: TGCGCCAGCAGCCTAATCGGGACTCCGACGGGAGTTGAGCAGTACTTC. The chain links TRBV5-1 to TRBJ2-7; a weak D match, TRBD2 (6 bases). This CDR3 is built from 16 residues. Per the germline V gene, CDR1 is SGHRS and CDR2 is YFSETQ. Trimming cost V 4 bases and J 7 bases, with 24 bases left between them.

The chain combines TRBV2 with TRBJ1-5; TRBD1 is a possible D gene (5 bases). The CDR3 is 18 amino acids. Germline values: CDR1 SNHLY, CDR2 FYNNEI. Trimming shortened V by 1 base and J by 0 bases, and 16 bases separated the two germline ends. The CDR3 DNA reads TGTGCCAGCAGTGAAGATGCCGGGGGGAGCCTTAGCAATCAGCCCCAGCATTTT. It is translated as CASSEDAGGSLSNQPQHF.

The chain recombines TRBV6-1 with TRBJ1-5; no reliable D call. CDR3 length: 13 residues. Trimming took off 5 bases at V and 7 bases at J, with 12 bases between the two ends. In germline, CDR1 is MNHNS, CDR2 SASEGT. CDR3 coding DNA: TGTGCCAGCAGTATCACCCTCCGGCAGCCCCAGCATTTT. Translating gives CASSITLRQPQHF.

The rearrangement uses TRBV4-1 and TRBJ2-7; 8 bases align to TRBD1. Germline V gene sequence: CDR1 MGHRA, CDR2 YSYEKL. V lost 2 bases, J lost 1 base, and 1 base stayed unmatched. The CDR3 is 14 amino acids. CDR3 bases: TGCGCCAGCAGCCAACGGGACAGGTCCTACGAGCAGTACTTC. This encodes CASSQRDRSYEQYF.

This sequence joins TRBV7-8 and TRBJ2-1; the D gene is possibly TRBD1 (5 bases). Germline V gene sequence: CDR1 SGHVS, CDR2 FQNEAQ. Trimming shortened V by 1 base and J by 9 bases, and 10 bases separated the two germline ends. This CDR3 is built from 13 residues. The CDR3 DNA reads as TGTGCCAGCAGCTTAGGGCTAAGGGGTGAGCAGTTCTTC. Translated: CASSLGLRGEQFF.

This clone was seen once. This rearrangement joins TRBV6-5 to TRBJ1-6; weak D call: TRBD1 (6 bases). Trimming left V 0 bases short and J 9 bases short, with 12 bases between. CDR1 is MNHEY, CDR2 SVGAGI, per germline. CDR3 length equals 15 residues. The CDR3 is CASSYSRGRGSPLHF. The CDR3 region has the DNA TGTGCCAGCAGTTACTCGAGAGGCAGGGGTTCACCCCTCCACTTT.

This sequence joins TRBV29-1 and TRBJ1-2, with D possibly matching TRBD1 (5 bases). Germline V CDR1 and CDR2: SQVTM, ANQGSEA. Trimming stripped 3 bases from V and 4 bases from J, with 12 bases between. CDR3 size: 13 residues. The CDR3 here is CSVEPSGGYGYTF. CDR3 nucleotides: TGCAGCGTTGAGCCATCGGGGGGCTATGGCTACACCTTC.

The rearrangement links TRBV30 to TRBJ2-7, with D tentatively TRBD1 (6 bases). Per germline, CDR1 GTSNPN and CDR2 SVGIG (reference sequence). The CDR3 is made up of 15 amino acids. Trimming pared 5 bases from V and 1 base from J, leaving 18 bases between. CDR3 in DNA: TGTGCCTGGGGGTGGGGGCCGTCCCCTTCCTACGAGCAGTACTTC. Translated, it gives CAWGWGPSPSYEQYF.

The chain recombines TRBV7-2 with TRBJ2-7, with D possibly TRBD1 on 6 matching bases. V was pared by 5 bases and J by 4 bases, with 12 bases between. The CDR3 has 13 residues. Per germline, CDR1 SGHTA and CDR2 FQGNSA. CDR3 amino acids: CASSPQQGYEQYF. The DNA for the CDR3 is TGTGCCAGCAGCCCCCAACAGGGTTACGAGCAGTACTTC.

The chain joins TRBV9 to TRBJ1-1, with no clear D. The CDR3 has 13 amino acids. Germline V gene data show CDR1 as SGDLS and CDR2 as YYNGEE. V was pared by 0 bases and J by 1 base, with 4 bases between. CDR3 loop: CASSVAWNTEAFF. Here the CDR3 DNA reads TGTGCCAGCAGCGTAGCGTGGAACACTGAAGCTTTCTTT.

The chain joins TRBV19 to TRBJ2-7, with unresolved D. With 2 bases removed from V and 2 bases from J, the gap between germline ends came to 7 bases. The CDR3 spans 13 residues. Germline values: CDR1 LNHDA, CDR2 SQIVND (reference sequence). The DNA of the CDR3 is TGTGCCAGTAGTATATCGGGTACCTACGAGCAGTACTTC. Encoded protein: CASSISGTYEQYF.

Comment on this clone: At the DNA level, this CDR3 is encoded by other sequences in the same sample as well. The V gene is TRBV5-1, the J gene TRBJ2-5; D uncertain. Germline V gives CDR1 SGHRS, CDR2 YFSETQ. The CDR3 spans 13 residues. V dropped 0 bases and J dropped 2 bases, with 5 bases sitting between them. CDR3 amino acids: CASSLDSQETQYF. Here the CDR3 DNA reads TGCGCCAGCAGCTTGGACAGTCAAGAGACCCAGTACTTC.

The chain recombines TRBV30 with TRBJ1-6; possible D gene TRBD1, 5 bases. Germline V lookup: CDR1 GTSNPN, CDR2 SVGIG (reference sequence). V shed 3 bases and J shed 13 bases, with 16 bases lying between them. The CDR3 length is 13 residues. CDR3 in DNA: TGTGCCTGGAGGGGCGCAGGGCCCTTGCCCCTCCACTTT. It codes for CAWRGAGPLPLHF.

The genes are TRBV11-1 and TRBJ1-1; D perhaps matches TRBD1 (6 bases). CDR1 SGHAT and CDR2 FQDESV come from the germline V gene (reference sequence). The CDR3 loop spans 12 amino acids. Trimming shortened V by 5 bases and J by 11 bases, and 15 bases separated the two germline ends. CDR3 amino acids: CASSVQGFSAFF. The CDR3 DNA reads as TGTGCCAGCAGCGTCCAGGGGTTTTCGGCTTTCTTT.

The J gene is TRBJ2-5, the V gene TRBV5-6; 8 bases match TRBD2. V shed 4 bases, J shed 6 bases, and the junction held 14 bases outside the gene matches. Per the germline V gene, CDR1 is SGHDT and CDR2 is YYEEEE. The CDR3 has 16 residues. This CDR3 reads CASSALASGGQQTQYF. For the CDR3, the DNA is TGTGCCAGCAGCGCCCTAGCCAGCGGGGGTCAACAGACCCAGTACTTC.

This chain links TRBV6-5 with TRBJ1-6; 7 bases agree with TRBD1. J lost 9 bases, V lost 6 bases, and 5 bases had no gene match. CDR1 is MNHEY, CDR2 SVGAGI, per germline. The CDR3 sequence is 13 residues long. The CDR3 nucleotides are TGTGCCAGCAGCTTCAGGGGGGCTTCACCCCTCCACTTT. It translates to CASSFRGASPLHF.

The rearrangement uses TRBV2 and TRBJ1-6; the match to TRBD1 covers 7 bases. From germline, CDR1 is SNHLY and CDR2 FYNNEI. This CDR3 comprises 15 residues. Losses at the gene ends were 4 bases for V and 5 bases for J; bases not matched to a gene: 5. The CDR3 region is CASSVQGPHNSPLHF. As DNA, the CDR3 is TGTGCCAGCAGTGTACAGGGGCCCCATAATTCACCCCTCCACTTT. Full variable domain (rest looked up from reference TRBV2 and TRBJ1-6): EPEVTQTPSHQVTQMGQEVILRCVPISNHLYFYWYRQILGQKVEFLVSFYNNEISEKSEIFDDQFSVERPDGSNFTLKIRSTKLEDSAMYFCASSVQGPHNSPLHFGNGTRLTVT.

This sequence joins TRBV5-4 and TRBJ1-2; TRBD1 matches 7 bases. This CDR3 has 14 amino acids. V dropped 2 bases and J dropped 4; count of bases not matched to a gene: 5. In germline, CDR1 is SGHNT, CDR2 YYREEE (reference sequence). The CDR3: CASSFTGQFYGYTF. The CDR3 nucleotides are TGTGCCAGCAGCTTCACGGGACAGTTCTATGGCTACACCTTC.

This clone was counted only a few times. For the CDR3, the DNA is TGTGCCAGCAGCGCGGAGGGCAGGAACGATCAGCCCCAGCATTTT. Its protein is CASSAEGRNDQPQHF. The chain is built from TRBV9 and TRBJ1-5; D ambiguous. The CDR3 is 15 amino acids. V was pared by 3 bases and J by 5 bases, with 15 bases between. Germline lookup yields CDR1 SGDLS and CDR2 YYNGEE. The full variable domain, in which reference TRBV9 and TRBJ1-5 provide the parts outside the CDR3, is DSGVTQTPKHLITATGQRVTLRCSPRSGDLSVYWYQQSLDQGLQFLIQYYNGEERAKGNILERFSAQQFPDLHSELNLSSLELGDSALYFCASSAEGRNDQPQHFGDGTRLSIL.

To note about this clone: Other nucleotide sequences from this sample produce the same CDR3. The chain has TRBV9 and TRBJ1-1; the D is unclear. Germline CDR1 reads SGDLS; CDR2 reads YYNGEE. V lost 3 bases and J lost 1, with 7 bases in between. This CDR3 contains 13 residues. CDR3 amino acids: CASSGRGNTEAFF. The CDR3 DNA follows: TGTGCCAGCAGCGGACGGGGGAACACTGAAGCTTTCTTT.

The chain is built from TRBV6-5 and TRBJ1-5, with D possibly TRBD1 on 5 matching bases. The CDR3 runs to 15 residues. With 6 bases removed from V and 0 bases from J, the gap between germline ends came to 12 bases. The germline V gene has CDR1 MNHEY and CDR2 SVGAGI. The DNA for the CDR3 is TGTGCCAGCAGCGACAGCCAAAATAGCAATCAGCCCCAGCATTTT. It codes for CASSDSQNSNQPQHF.

The CDR3 spells CASSQGRGSAKNIQYF. DNA of the CDR3: TGTGCCAGCAGCCAAGGCCGGGGGAGCGCCAAAAACATTCAGTACTTC. The chain carries TRBV21-1 and TRBJ2-4; TRBD2 is the table's D call, not checked against the DNA. TRBV21-1 corresponds to a pseudogene. The CDR3 runs 16 residues.

This chain links TRBV29-1 with TRBJ2-7; D may be TRBD1 (5 bases). Germline CDR1 reads SQVTM; CDR2 reads ANQGSEA. The CDR3 length is 11 residues. Trimming left V 5 bases short and J 7 bases short, with 12 bases between. CDR3 sequence (DNA): TGCAGCGTTAGTGGGGCGTGGGAGCAGTACTTC. It is translated as CSVSGAWEQYF.

This clone was observed a handful of times. The chain combines TRBV4-2 with TRBJ2-5; 16 bases are shared with TRBD2. CDR3 length equals 17 residues. The J segment lost 5 bases and the V segment lost 4 bases, leaving 7 bases of the junction unmatched. Germline V gene lookup returns CDR1 LGHNA and CDR2 YNFKEQ. The CDR3 sequence: CASSLTGTSGGAETQYF. CDR3 DNA sequence: TGTGCCAGCAGCCTAACCGGGACTAGCGGGGGGGCGGAGACCCAGTACTTC.

The DNA for the CDR3 is TGTGCCAGCAGTTCCGGGACAGCGAACACCGGGGAGCTGTTTTTT. Protein sequence: CASSSGTANTGELFF. The genes are TRBV6-5 and TRBJ2-2; 7 bases line up with TRBD1. CDR1 is MNHEY and CDR2 is SVGAGI in the germline V gene. The CDR3 runs to 15 residues. Trimming at V came to 4 bases and at J to 0 bases, leaving 2 bases not matched to a gene.

J is TRBJ2-7 and V is TRBV9, with a weak D call TRBD1 (5 bases). Per germline, CDR1 SGDLS and CDR2 YYNGEE. CDR3 length equals 14 residues. Trimming left V 0 bases short and J 2 bases short, with 9 bases between. The CDR3 nucleotides are TGTGCCAGCAGCGTAGAACAGGACCCCTACGAGCAGTACTTC. It yields the protein CASSVEQDPYEQYF.